Listed here are 25 T cell receptor beta chains from one sample, sequenced in a study of monozygotic twins with inflammatory bowel disease. TCRdb re-called the 5' RACE reads; every CDR3 protein appears as one record, without DNA. The table lists fewer than 350,000 distinct CDR3 sequences. Source material: blood. These receptors came from a human donor with ulcerative colitis or Crohn's disease, or a healthy co-twin of an affected twin (not recorded which).

The CDR3 loop is CASSPRALDYNEQFF. The rearrangement uses TRBV5-1 and TRBJ2-1; without DNA, the TCRdb call of TRBD1 cannot be checked. The CDR3 totals 15 residues. The germline gives CDR1 SGHRS, CDR2 YFSETQ.

This rearrangement joins TRBV4-1 to TRBJ2-2. Germline V CDR1 and CDR2: MGHRA, YSYEKL. The CDR3 runs 14 residues. CDR3 sequence: CASSQEGYTGELFF.

The V gene is TRBV20-1, the J gene TRBJ2-1; no DNA is available, so the TRBD2 call from TCRdb remains unchecked. Germline V lookup: CDR1 DFQATT, CDR2 SNEGSKA (reference sequence). The CDR3 is 16 amino acids. The CDR3 loop reads CSARGPGLAGTNEQFF.

The rearrangement links TRBV6-1 to TRBJ2-5; no DNA is available, so the TRBD1 call from TCRdb remains unchecked. The CDR3 runs 15 residues. CDR1 and CDR2 (germline): MNHNS, SASEGT. The CDR3 sequence: CASSESQGRQETQYF.

V and J are TRBV12-3 or TRBV12-4 and TRBJ1-6. There are 12 residues in the CDR3. CDR3 loop: CASSTRFSPLHF.

The V call is TRBV25-1, the J call TRBJ2-1. Germline values: CDR1 MGHDK, CDR2 SYGVNS. This CDR3 is built from 14 residues. CDR3 loop: CASSEIGTLGEQFF. The complete variable domain, with remaining parts taken from reference TRBV25-1 and TRBJ2-1, reads EADIYQTPRYLVIGTGKKITLECSQTMGHDKMYWYQQDPGMELHLIHYSYGVNSTEKGDLSSESTVSRIRTEHFPLTLESARPSHTSQYLCASSEIGTLGEQFFGPGTRLTVL.

CDR3 amino acids: CASSQEGVGGRIEAFF. The chain recombines TRBV4-1 with TRBJ1-1. This CDR3 has 16 residues. The V gene's germline CDR1 is MGHRA and CDR2 YSYEKL.

The rearrangement joins TRBV7-2 to TRBJ1-1; TCRdb indicates TRBD1, and absent DNA this call remains unverified. The CDR3 runs to 14 residues. Per germline, CDR1 SGHTA and CDR2 FQGNSA. The CDR3 is CASSLVGGNTEAFF.

V is TRBV9 and J is TRBJ2-5; with no DNA, the TCRdb D assignment of TRBD2 cannot be verified. The CDR3 totals 14 residues. Germline CDR1 is SGDLS and CDR2 is YYNGEE. CDR3 sequence: CASSLGLGQKTQYF.

V and J are TRBV11-2 and TRBJ2-4; TCRdb reports TRBD2, a call that lacks DNA to check it against. Germline V gene lookup returns CDR1 SGHAT and CDR2 FQNNGV. The CDR3 runs to 17 residues. The CDR3 reads CASSLLSGGLAKNIQYF.

The V call is TRBV11-2, the J call TRBJ1-5. CDR1 is SGHAT and CDR2 is FQNNGV in the germline V gene. The CDR3 totals 12 residues. CDR3 loop: CASSPEGQPQHF.

The gene calls are TRBV19 and TRBJ1-1; TCRdb outputs TRBD1, but without DNA this stays unchecked. CDR1 and CDR2 from the germline V gene are LNHDA and SQIVND (reference sequence). CDR3 length: 13 amino acids. The CDR3 is CASSITGVAFAFF.

The chain is built from TRBV4-1 and TRBJ2-7. The CDR3 runs to 15 residues. Germline-derived CDR1 and CDR2 are MGHRA and YSYEKL. CDR3 region: CASSQDADPGYEQYF.

The chain recombines TRBV20-1 with TRBJ2-2; as DNA is missing, the TRBD1 call by TCRdb cannot be tested. Germline CDR1 reads DFQATT; CDR2 reads SNEGSKA (reference sequence). This CDR3 is built from 16 residues. The CDR3 loop is CSARVWDRGDTGELFF.

This sequence joins TRBV20-1 and TRBJ1-3. Looked up from germline, CDR1 is DFQATT and CDR2 is SNEGSKA (reference sequence). CDR3 length: 12 residues. CDR3 amino acids: CSAIGPGNTIYF.

This sequence joins TRBV5-1 and TRBJ2-7; no DNA is available, so the TRBD1 call from TCRdb remains unchecked. The germline gives CDR1 SGHRS, CDR2 YFSETQ. This CDR3 is 16 amino acids long. CDR3 loop: CASSLVMAGRDYEQYF.

J is TRBJ1-2 and V is TRBV7-6. CDR3 length equals 13 residues. CDR1 SGHVS and CDR2 FNYEAQ come from the germline V gene. The CDR3 loop reads CASSLALGDGYTF. The full variable domain, with the rest looked up from reference TRBV7-6 and TRBJ1-2, is GAGVSQSPRYKVTKRGQDVALRCDPISGHVSLYWYRQALGQGPEFLTYFNYEAQQDKSGLPNDRFSAERPEGSISTLTIQRTEQRDSAMYRCASSLALGDGYTFGSGTRLTVV.

The rearrangement joins TRBV12-3 or TRBV12-4 to TRBJ2-5. The CDR3 is 12 amino acids. The CDR3 reads CASSFNSETQYF.

The chain uses TRBV5-1 and TRBJ1-1. The CDR3 length is 15 residues. Looked up from germline, CDR1 is SGHRS and CDR2 is YFSETQ. The CDR3: CASSPRTDMRTEAFF.

The chain has TRBV19 and TRBJ1-5. This CDR3 comprises 14 residues. From germline, CDR1 is LNHDA and CDR2 SQIVND (reference sequence). The CDR3: CASRYGHSNQPQHF.

The V and J genes are TRBV5-1 and TRBJ2-3; TCRdb gives TRBD1 as the D gene, but with no DNA this cannot be confirmed. The CDR3 length is 15 residues. Germline CDR1 is SGHRS and CDR2 is YFSETQ. The chain's CDR3 is CASSLGYYPSDTQYF. The full variable domain, rest sourced from reference TRBV5-1 and TRBJ2-3, is KAGVTQTPRYLIKTRGQQVTLSCSPISGHRSVSWYQQTPGQGLQFLFEYFSETQRNKGNFPGRFSGRQFSNSRSEMNVSTLELGDSALYLCASSLGYYPSDTQYFGPGTRLTVL.

The chain couples TRBV29-1 to TRBJ2-1. The germline V gene encodes CDR1 SQVTM and CDR2 ANQGSEA. CDR3 length: 14 amino acids. The CDR3 sequence is CSVNVASSYNEQFF.

The chain uses TRBV5-5 and TRBJ2-7; TCRdb's assignment of TRBD2 cannot be checked, as there is no DNA. Germline V gives CDR1 SGHKS, CDR2 YYEKEE (reference sequence). CDR3 length equals 15 residues. CDR3 amino acids: CASSESTSGTYEQYF.

V and J are TRBV28 and TRBJ1-2; TCRdb designates TRBD1, a call that cannot be tested without DNA. This CDR3 comprises 16 residues. Germline CDR1 MDHEN, CDR2 SYDVKM. The CDR3 sequence: CASSLNGVTGNYGYTF.

The CDR3 reads CASSQGTDTDTQYF. The chain couples TRBV4-1 to TRBJ2-3; with no DNA, the TCRdb D assignment of TRBD1 cannot be verified. This CDR3 has 14 amino acids. Per germline, CDR1 MGHRA and CDR2 YSYEKL.